Below, one TCR beta chain is given with its context. Germline-derived CDR1 and CDR2 are SGDLS and YYNGEE. Deletions cut 0 bases from V and 5 bases from J, with 15 bases between. This CDR3 has 15 residues. This sample was included in a study of blood T cells in healthy people across ages. Primers used in a second PCR of about 6 to 11 cycles were a sample-barcoded 5' primer and a J-beta primer mix. Via MiXCR, TCRdb re-called the 5' RACE reads, giving one row per CDR3 protein. Of some 1,000,000 distinct CDR3 sequences detected, roughly a quarter appear once; the ten largest clones hold 0.65% to 0.95%. These data also featured in a second study, about T cells of mothers and their children.

This chain joins TRBV9 and TRBJ2-7, with D possibly being TRBD2 (5 bases). The sample comprised blood. The sequence was obtained from a girl aged 2-10 years in good health. The CDR3 DNA reads TGTGCCAGCAGCGTAGGGAGAGGGATAGGAGACGAGCAGTACTTC. The encoded protein is CASSVGRGIGDEQYF.